What follows are 21 T cell receptor beta chains derived from one specimen sequenced in a study of a mutant IDH1 vaccine in newly diagnosed glioma. No antigen is known for these receptors. Measured with immunoSEQ multiplex PCR; TCRdb has only the in-frame clones, and not every one. The table includes tens of thousands of clones, over 80% detected once. The time point: week 23, last vaccination. Each vaccine dose was 300 ug of mutant IDH1 20-mer peptide, with topical imiquimod. The source was PBMCs, collected from a glioma patient whose treatment included an IDH1 peptide vaccine. The receptor set was obtained from a woman aged 18-29 years with glioma.

The rearrangement uses TRBV2 and TRBJ1-4; D is possibly TRBD1 (5 bases). Germline loops: CDR1 SNHLY, CDR2 FYNNEI. This CDR3 is built from 15 residues. V shed 4 bases and J shed 7 bases, with 16 bases lying between them. The CDR3 loop is CASSVQGGGSEKLFF. CDR3 sequence (DNA): TGTGCCAGCAGTGTCCAGGGTGGTGGAAGTGAAAAACTGTTTTTT. The whole variable domain, remainder taken from reference TRBV2 and TRBJ1-4, is EPEVTQTPSHQVTQMGQEVILRCVPISNHLYFYWYRQILGQKVEFLVSFYNNEISEKSEIFDDQFSVERPDGSNFTLKIRSTKLEDSAMYFCASSVQGGGSEKLFFGSGTQLSVL.

The chain has TRBV2 and TRBJ1-5, with 10 bases lining up with TRBD1. Germline V CDR1 and CDR2: SNHLY, FYNNEI. V lost 6 bases to trimming and J lost 5 bases; unmatched junction nucleotides: 4. The CDR3 has 14 amino acids. The chain's CDR3 is CASRTGTGDQPQHF. The DNA for the CDR3 is TGTGCCAGCAGAACCGGGACAGGGGATCAGCCCCAGCATTTT.

V usage is TRBV7-9 and J usage is TRBJ1-3, with D perhaps matching TRBD1 (5 bases). The germline V and J ends were trimmed by 5 bases and 2 bases, with 16 bases remaining between them. There are 16 residues in the CDR3. In germline, CDR1 is SEHNR, CDR2 FQNEAQ (reference sequence). CDR3 sequence (DNA): TGTGCCAGCAGCACCCCTCGGGGGGGAGCTGGAAACACCATATATTTT. Amino acids: CASSTPRGGAGNTIYF.

For the CDR3, the DNA is TGTGCCAGTAGTATAGGACTAGCGGGGAGCTCCTACAATGAGCAGTTCTTC. This encodes CASSIGLAGSSYNEQFF. The rearrangement joins TRBV19 to TRBJ2-1; 11 nucleotides align to TRBD2. The V gene's germline CDR1 is LNHDA and CDR2 SQIVND (reference sequence). The J segment lost 0 bases and the V segment lost 1 base, leaving 2 bases of the junction unmatched. The length of the CDR3 is 17 residues.

The table lists this clone with a count of one. This chain connects TRBV4-2 to TRBJ2-1, with 8 bases lining up with TRBD2. CDR1 and CDR2 from the germline V gene are LGHNA and YNFKEQ. The trim removed 2 bases at V and 5 bases at J, leaving 8 bases unmatched. This CDR3 is built from 16 residues. CDR3 DNA sequence: TGTGCCAGCAGCCAATCCCGGGGGGGCCTTAACAATGAGCAGTTCTTC. Its protein is CASSQSRGGLNNEQFF.

The chain has TRBV5-5 and TRBJ1-2; D gene ambiguous. The CDR3 totals 12 residues. Trimming took 0 bases from V and 6 from J, leaving 6 bases between them. Germline-derived CDR1 and CDR2 are SGHKS and YYEKEE (reference sequence). CDR3 in DNA: TGTGCCAGCAGCTTGGTTTTAGATGGCTACACCTTC. Translating gives CASSLVLDGYTF. Full variable domain (remainder filled in from reference TRBV5-5 and TRBJ1-2): DAGVTQSPTHLIKTRGQQVTLRCSPISGHKSVSWYQQVLGQGPQFIFQYYEKEERGRGNFPDRFSARQFPNYSSELNVNALLLGDSALYLCASSLVLDGYTFGSGTRLTVV.

The CDR3 DNA follows: TGTGCCAGCAGTCTCGGACTAGCGGGAGGACCCTCCTACAATGAGCAGTTCTTC. Translating it yields CASSLGLAGGPSYNEQFF. The chain joins TRBV28 to TRBJ2-1; 14 bases map to TRBD2. Germline trimming cut 5 bases from V and 0 bases from J; bases unmatched to any gene: 6. The CDR3 totals 18 residues. Germline CDR1 is MDHEN and CDR2 is SYDVKM.

This clone was observed a single time. The rearrangement uses TRBV5-8 and TRBJ1-5; the D is unclear. Between the trimmed V and J ends, which lost 5 bases and 5 bases, there was a span of 20 bases. CDR1 SGHTS and CDR2 YDEGEE come from the germline V gene. There are 16 residues in the CDR3. CDR3 protein: CASRALATGYDQPQHF. In nucleotides, the CDR3 is TGTGCCAGCAGGGCCCTGGCCACCGGATACGATCAGCCCCAGCATTTT. Complete variable domain (other parts from reference TRBV5-8 and TRBJ1-5): EAGVTQSPTHLIKTRGQQATLRCSPISGHTSVYWYQQALGLGLQFLLWYDEGEERNRGNFPPRFSGRQFPNYSSELNVNALELEDSALYLCASRALATGYDQPQHFGDGTRLSIL.

The rearrangement joins TRBV6-1 to TRBJ2-7, with D possibly being TRBD1 (6 bases). The CDR3 runs 15 residues. CDR1 is MNHNS and CDR2 is SASEGT in the germline V gene. Trimming shortened V by 8 bases and J by 4 bases, and 21 bases separated the two germline ends. CDR3 amino acids: CASVYRDTDYYEQYF. For the CDR3, the DNA is TGTGCCAGCGTTTACCGGGACACCGATTATTACGAGCAGTACTTC.

The chain recombines TRBV7-9 with TRBJ1-4, with D unclear. Per germline, CDR1 SEHNR and CDR2 FQNEAQ (reference sequence). The CDR3 has 16 residues. Trimming left V 1 base short and J 0 bases short, with 9 bases between. The CDR3 loop is CASSLVAATTNEKLFF. CDR3 nucleotide sequence: TGTGCCAGCAGCTTAGTGGCAGCCACAACTAATGAAAAACTGTTTTTT.

The rearrangement joins TRBV7-8 to TRBJ1-2; unclear D gene. This CDR3 contains 14 residues. Germline CDR1 and CDR2: SGHVS and FQNEAQ. Trimming stripped 2 bases from V and 2 bases from J, with 9 bases between. Here the CDR3 DNA reads TGTGCCAGCAGCTTATCCGAGGTGAACTATGGCTACACCTTC. It codes for CASSLSEVNYGYTF.

The chain recombines TRBV19 with TRBJ1-1; 7 bases align to TRBD1. The CDR3 runs 15 residues. With 6 bases clipped from V and 1 base from J, the junction kept 8 bases outside the gene matches. CDR1 is LNHDA, CDR2 SQIVND, per germline (reference sequence). In DNA form, the CDR3 reads TGTGCCAGTAGAAGGGAGGGGGCAGGGAACACTGAAGCTTTCTTT. It is translated as CASRREGAGNTEAFF.

There are a few counts of this clone. The V gene is TRBV28, the J gene TRBJ2-7; tentatively, D is TRBD1 or TRBD2 (5 bases each). This CDR3 contains 18 residues. Germline loops: CDR1 MDHEN, CDR2 SYDVKM. V was trimmed by 6 bases and J by 3 bases, leaving 27 bases between them. The CDR3 sequence is CASSPSFGRSGTYYEQYF. The CDR3 DNA is TGTGCCAGCAGCCCGTCATTTGGCCGTTCGGGGACCTACTACGAGCAGTACTTC.

The CDR3: CASSKPGLQGNEQFF. CDR3 bases: TGTGCCAGTAGTAAACCGGGACTACAGGGCAATGAGCAGTTCTTC. The chain has TRBV19 and TRBJ2-1, with D possibly TRBD2 on 7 matching bases. The CDR3 length is 15 residues. CDR1 and CDR2 (germline): LNHDA, SQIVND (reference sequence). With 4 bases removed from V and 6 bases from J, the gap between germline ends came to 16 bases.

V gene TRBV27 combines with J gene TRBJ2-6; D is unclear. Per germline, CDR1 MNHEY and CDR2 SMNVEV (reference sequence). This CDR3 is built from 16 residues. Trimming removed 5 bases at V and 0 bases at J, with 11 bases between. CDR3 loop: CASSQGRLSGANVLTF. The CDR3 DNA follows: TGTGCCAGCAGTCAAGGACGCCTCTCTGGGGCCAACGTCCTGACTTTC. Variable domain in full (rest from reference TRBV27 and TRBJ2-6): EAQVTQNPRYLITVTGKKLTVTCSQNMNHEYMSWYRQDPGLGLRQIYYSMNVEVTDKGDVPEGYKVSRKEKRNFPLILESPSPNQTSLYFCASSQGRLSGANVLTFGAGSRLTVL.

This rearrangement joins TRBV4-2 to TRBJ2-7; 12 bases are a match to TRBD2. V trimming: 0 bases; J trimming: 6 bases; junction bases outside the gene matches: 15. The CDR3 is 19 residues long. Germline V gene data show CDR1 as LGHNA and CDR2 as YNFKEQ. CDR3 sequence reads: CASSQDYRTSGAFFREQYF. Written as DNA, the CDR3 is TGTGCCAGCAGCCAAGATTACAGGACTAGCGGGGCATTTTTCCGCGAGCAGTACTTC.

In nucleotides, the CDR3 is TGTGCCAGCTCACCGACTTTACAGGGAGGGAAAGGTGAAGCTTTCTTT. This encodes CASSPTLQGGKGEAFF. The chain joins TRBV18 to TRBJ1-1, with D tentatively TRBD1 (6 bases). CDR3 length: 16 residues. Trimming cost V 3 bases and J 7 bases, with 21 bases left between them. Germline CDR1 reads KGHSH; CDR2 reads LQKENI.

This clone was seen a single time. The chain carries TRBV29-1 and TRBJ1-1; possibly TRBD1 for D (6 bases). The V end was cut by 3 bases, the J end by 0 bases, with 14 bases between. Germline-derived CDR1 and CDR2 are SQVTM and ANQGSEA. This CDR3 has 15 residues. DNA of the CDR3: TGCAGCGTTGACGGGGGCCGGGGGGTGAACACTGAAGCTTTCTTT. Its protein product is CSVDGGRGVNTEAFF.

V is TRBV11-2 and J is TRBJ1-1; no clear D gene. The CDR3 contains 15 residues. The germline V gene encodes CDR1 SGHAT and CDR2 FQNNGV. V dropped 2 bases and J dropped 0 bases, with 10 bases sitting between them. This CDR3 reads CASSLRAALNTEAFF. In DNA, the CDR3 is TGTGCCAGCAGCTTAAGGGCAGCCCTGAACACTGAAGCTTTCTTT. The entire variable domain, with the rest obtained from reference TRBV11-2 and TRBJ1-1, is as follows: EAGVAQSPRYKIIEKRQSVAFWCNPISGHATLYWYQQILGQGPKLLIQFQNNGVVDDSQLPKDRFSAERLKGVDSTLKIQPAKLEDSAVYLCASSLRAALNTEAFFGQGTRLTVV.

The rearrangement links TRBV14 to TRBJ1-2, with TRBD1 as a possible D gene (6 bases). From germline, CDR1 is SGHDN and CDR2 FVKESK. V shed 1 base and J shed 9 bases, with 15 bases lying between them. The CDR3 length is 14 residues. CDR3 sequence: CASSQATWTDRYTF. DNA of the CDR3: TGTGCCAGCAGCCAAGCCACCTGGACAGACCGCTACACCTTC.

V usage is TRBV29-1 and J usage is TRBJ1-2; D is undetermined. The germline V gene encodes CDR1 SQVTM and CDR2 ANQGSEA. The CDR3 totals 11 residues. V was pared by 3 bases and J by 9 bases, with 11 bases between. The CDR3 sequence: CSVEGGQRYTF. DNA of the CDR3: TGCAGCGTTGAGGGAGGTCAGCGCTACACCTTC.